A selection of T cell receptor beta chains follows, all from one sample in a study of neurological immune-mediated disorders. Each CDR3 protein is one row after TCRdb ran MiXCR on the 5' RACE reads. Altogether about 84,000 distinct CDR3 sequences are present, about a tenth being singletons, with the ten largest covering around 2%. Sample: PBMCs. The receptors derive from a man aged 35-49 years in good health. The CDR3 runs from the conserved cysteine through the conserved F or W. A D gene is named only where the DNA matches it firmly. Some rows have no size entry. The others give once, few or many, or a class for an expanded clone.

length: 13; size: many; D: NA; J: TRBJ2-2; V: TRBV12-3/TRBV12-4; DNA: TGTGCCAGCAGTTTAACCAGTAGCGGGGAGCTGTTTTTT; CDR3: CASSLTSSGELFF
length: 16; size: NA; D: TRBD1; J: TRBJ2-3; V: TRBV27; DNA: TGTGCCAGCAGTTTATCTCCCCAGGGGGCCGCAGATACGCAGTATTTT; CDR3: CASSLSPQGAADTQYF
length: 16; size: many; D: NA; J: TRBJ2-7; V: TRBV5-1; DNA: TGCGCCAGCAGCTTGGGTGGGGCAGTCACCTCCTACGAGCAGTACTTC; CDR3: CASSLGGAVTSYEQYF
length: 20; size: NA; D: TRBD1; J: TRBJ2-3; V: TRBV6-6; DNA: TGTGCCAGCAGTTACCTAGGGGCAGGGGGCTTTCAGGGGAGGACAGATACGCAGTATTTT; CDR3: CASSYLGAGGFQGRTDTQYF
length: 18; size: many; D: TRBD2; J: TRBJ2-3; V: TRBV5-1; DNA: TGCGCCAGCAGCTTGGGACTAGCGGGAGTTTCCGGCACAGATACGCAGTATTTT; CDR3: CASSLGLAGVSGTDTQYF
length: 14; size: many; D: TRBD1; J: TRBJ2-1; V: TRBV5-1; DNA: TGCGCCAGCAGTACGGGACAGGGGAACAATGAGCAGTTCTTC; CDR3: CASSTGQGNNEQFF
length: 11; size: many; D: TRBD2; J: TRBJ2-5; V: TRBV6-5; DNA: TGTGCCAGCAGTTCGGGGGGGACCCAGTACTTC; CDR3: CASSSGGTQYF
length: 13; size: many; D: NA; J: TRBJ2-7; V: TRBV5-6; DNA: TGTGCCAGCAGCTTGTCGCACCCCTACGAGCAGTACTTC; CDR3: CASSLSHPYEQYF
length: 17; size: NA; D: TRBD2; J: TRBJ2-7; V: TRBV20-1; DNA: TGCAGTGCTAGAAGGCTAGCGGGAGGGCCAGTCTACTACGAGCAGTACTTC; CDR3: CSARRLAGGPVYYEQYF
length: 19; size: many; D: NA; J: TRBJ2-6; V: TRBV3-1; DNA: TGTGCCAGCAGCCGCCGGGACACCTATTCAGCTTTATGGGCCAACGTCCTGACTTTC; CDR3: CASSRRDTYSALWANVLTF
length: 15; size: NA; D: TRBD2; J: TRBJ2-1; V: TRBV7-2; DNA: TGTGCCAGCAGCTTGGGACTAGCGGGATACAATGAGCAGTTATTC; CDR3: CASSLGLAGYNEQLF
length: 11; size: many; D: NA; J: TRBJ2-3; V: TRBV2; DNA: TGTGCCAGCAGGGTGACAGATACGCAGTATTTT; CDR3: CASRVTDTQYF
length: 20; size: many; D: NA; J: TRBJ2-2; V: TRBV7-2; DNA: TGTGCCAGCAGCTTATATCGTCAGGACCTTTCCATTTCTAACGCCGGGGAGCTGTTTTTT; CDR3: CASSLYRQDLSISNAGELFF
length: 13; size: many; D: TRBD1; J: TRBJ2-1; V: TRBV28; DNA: TGTGCCAGCAGTCAGGGGGTTCCCAATGAGCAGTTCTTC; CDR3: CASSQGVPNEQFF
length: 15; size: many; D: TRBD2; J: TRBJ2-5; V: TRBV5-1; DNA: TGCGCCAGCAGCTTCCTAGCGGACCTCCAAGAGACCCAGTACTTC; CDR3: CASSFLADLQETQYF
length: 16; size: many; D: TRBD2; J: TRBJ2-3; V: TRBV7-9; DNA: TGTGCCAGCAGCTTGGCTAGCGGGAGAATGACAGATACGCAGTATTTT; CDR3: CASSLASGRMTDTQYF
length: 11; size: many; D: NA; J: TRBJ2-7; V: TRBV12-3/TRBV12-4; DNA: TGTGCCAGCAGTACGACAGTCGAGCAGTACTTC; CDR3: CASSTTVEQYF
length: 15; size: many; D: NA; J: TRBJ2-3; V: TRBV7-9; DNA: TGTGCCAGCAGCCCAAACCGGGCCCCATGGGATACGCAGTATTTT; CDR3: CASSPNRAPWDTQYF
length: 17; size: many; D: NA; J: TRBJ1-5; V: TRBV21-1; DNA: TGTGCCAGCAGCAATAAGAGGACAGGGACTAGCAATCAGCCCCAGCATTTT; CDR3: CASSNKRTGTSNQPQHF
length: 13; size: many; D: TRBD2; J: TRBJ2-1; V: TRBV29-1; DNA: TGCAGCGGGGCGGCGGGAGCAGTCAATGAGCAGTTCTTC; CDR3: CSGAAGAVNEQFF
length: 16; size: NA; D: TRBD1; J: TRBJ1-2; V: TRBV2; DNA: TGTGCCAGCAGGAGGGGCCTGGACAGGGTTTTCTATGGCTACACCTTC; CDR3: CASRRGLDRVFYGYTF
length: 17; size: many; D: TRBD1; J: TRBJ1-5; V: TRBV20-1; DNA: TGCAGTGCTAGAGAGGCAGGGGGCCGGTATAGCAATCAGCCCCAGCATTTT; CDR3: CSAREAGGRYSNQPQHF
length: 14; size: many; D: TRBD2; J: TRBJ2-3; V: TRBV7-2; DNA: TGTGCCAGCAGCAGCGGACTAGCCGGGGATACGCAGTATTTT; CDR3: CASSSGLAGDTQYF
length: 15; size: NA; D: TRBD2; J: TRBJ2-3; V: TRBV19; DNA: TGTGCCAGTAGAGGGACTAGCAATCGGCCAGATACGCAGTATTTT; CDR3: CASRGTSNRPDTQYF
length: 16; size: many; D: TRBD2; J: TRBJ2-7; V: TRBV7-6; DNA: TGTGCCAGCAGCTCCACGCGACTAGCGGGACCATACGAGCAGTACTTC; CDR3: CASSSTRLAGPYEQYF
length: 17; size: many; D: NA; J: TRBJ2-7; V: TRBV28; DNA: TGTGCCAGCAGCTTCTACTCGGACGTTCAGGGCGGGCGCGAGCAGTACTTC; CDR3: CASSFYSDVQGGREQYF
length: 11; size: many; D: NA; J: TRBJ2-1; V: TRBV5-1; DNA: TGCGCCAGCAGCTTGGTCGGTGAGCAGTTCTTC; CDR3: CASSLVGEQFF
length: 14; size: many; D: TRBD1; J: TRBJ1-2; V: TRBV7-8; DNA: TGTGCCAGCAGCTCTCGACAGGGGGCGGATGGCTACACCTTC; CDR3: CASSSRQGADGYTF
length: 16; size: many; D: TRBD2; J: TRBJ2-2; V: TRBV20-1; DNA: TGCAGTGCTACGGGACTAGCGGGAGTTCCGACCGGGGAGCTGTTTTTT; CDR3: CSATGLAGVPTGELFF
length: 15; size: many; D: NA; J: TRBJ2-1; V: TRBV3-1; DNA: TGTGCCAGCAGCCAGACTCAGGGGAGTTACGATGAGCAGTTCTTC; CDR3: CASSQTQGSYDEQFF
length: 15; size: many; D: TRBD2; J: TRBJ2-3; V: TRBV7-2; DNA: TGTGCCAGCAGCTCTCGCGGGGGGGCCGCAGATACGCAGTATTTT; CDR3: CASSSRGGAADTQYF
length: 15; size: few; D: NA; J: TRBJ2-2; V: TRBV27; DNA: TGTGCCAGCAGTCCGCACGGGGGGCCCACCGGGGAGCTGTTTTTT; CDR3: CASSPHGGPTGELFF
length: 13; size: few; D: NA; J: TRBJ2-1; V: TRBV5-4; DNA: TGTGCCAGCAGCTCGGAACTAGGGAATGAGCAGTTCTTC; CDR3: CASSSELGNEQFF
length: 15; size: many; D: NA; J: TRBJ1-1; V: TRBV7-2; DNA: TGTGCCAGCAGCTTAGCCTACGGCGGCGGAAGTCGAGCTTTCTTT; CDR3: CASSLAYGGGSRAFF
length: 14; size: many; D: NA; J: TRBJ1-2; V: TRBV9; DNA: TGTGCCAGCAGCGCCCATTGGGGGGCGGAAGGCTACACCTTC; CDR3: CASSAHWGAEGYTF
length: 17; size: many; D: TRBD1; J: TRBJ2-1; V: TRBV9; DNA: TGTGCCAGCAGCGTAGATTCGACAGGGTGGACAGACAATGAGCAGTTCTTC; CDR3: CASSVDSTGWTDNEQFF
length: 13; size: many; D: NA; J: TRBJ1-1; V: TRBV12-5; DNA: TGTGCTAGTGGTTTGGGCAGGGTGGCTGAAGCTTTCTTT; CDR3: CASGLGRVAEAFF
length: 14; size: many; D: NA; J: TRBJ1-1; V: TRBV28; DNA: TGTGCCAGCAGACCGGACACCTTGAACACTGAAGCTTTCTTT; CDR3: CASRPDTLNTEAFF
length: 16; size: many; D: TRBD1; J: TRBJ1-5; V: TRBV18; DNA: TGTGCCAGCTCACCCTTGCCCGGACAGGGAGGTCAGCCCCAGCATTTT; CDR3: CASSPLPGQGGQPQHF
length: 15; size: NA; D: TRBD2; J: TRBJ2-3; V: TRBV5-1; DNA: TGCGCCAGCAGCTTCACGGGGGGGAGCACAGATACGCAGTATTTT; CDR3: CASSFTGGSTDTQYF